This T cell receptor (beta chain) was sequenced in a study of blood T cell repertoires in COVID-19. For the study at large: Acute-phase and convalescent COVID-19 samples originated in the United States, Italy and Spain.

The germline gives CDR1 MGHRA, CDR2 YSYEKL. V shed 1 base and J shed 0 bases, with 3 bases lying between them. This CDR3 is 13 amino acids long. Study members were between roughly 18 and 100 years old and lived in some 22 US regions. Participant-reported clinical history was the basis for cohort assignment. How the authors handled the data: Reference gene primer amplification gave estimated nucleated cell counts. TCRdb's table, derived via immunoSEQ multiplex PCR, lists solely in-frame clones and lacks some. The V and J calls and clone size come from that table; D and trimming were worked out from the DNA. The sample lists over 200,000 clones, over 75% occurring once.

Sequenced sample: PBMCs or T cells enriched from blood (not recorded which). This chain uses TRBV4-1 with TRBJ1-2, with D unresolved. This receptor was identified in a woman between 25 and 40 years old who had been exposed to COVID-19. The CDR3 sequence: CASSQAANYGYTF. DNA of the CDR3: TGCGCCAGCAGCCAAGCCGCTAACTATGGCTACACCTTC.